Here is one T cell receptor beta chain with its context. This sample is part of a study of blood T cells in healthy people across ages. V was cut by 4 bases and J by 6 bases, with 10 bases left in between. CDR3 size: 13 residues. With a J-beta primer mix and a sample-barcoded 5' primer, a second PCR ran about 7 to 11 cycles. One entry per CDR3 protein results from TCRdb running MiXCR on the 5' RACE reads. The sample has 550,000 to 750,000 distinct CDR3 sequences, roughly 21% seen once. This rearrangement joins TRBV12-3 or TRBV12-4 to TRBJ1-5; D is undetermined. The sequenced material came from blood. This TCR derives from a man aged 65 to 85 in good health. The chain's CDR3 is CASSSRAGQPQHF. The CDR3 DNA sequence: TGTGCCAGCAGTTCCCGGGCAGGTCAGCCCCAGCATTTT.